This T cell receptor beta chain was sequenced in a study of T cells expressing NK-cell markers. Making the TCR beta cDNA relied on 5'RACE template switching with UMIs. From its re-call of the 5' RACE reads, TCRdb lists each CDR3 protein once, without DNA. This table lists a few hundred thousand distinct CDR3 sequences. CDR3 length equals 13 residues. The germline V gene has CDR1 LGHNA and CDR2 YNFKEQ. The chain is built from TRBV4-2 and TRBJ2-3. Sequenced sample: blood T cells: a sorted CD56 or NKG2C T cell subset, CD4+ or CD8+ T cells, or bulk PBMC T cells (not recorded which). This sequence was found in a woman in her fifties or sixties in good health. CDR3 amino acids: CASSQEGMDTQYF.